Shown below are 30 T cell receptor beta chains from a single sample sequenced in a study of beta chain features in type 1 diabetes. Notes on the study in general: Significant though moderate, a shortening of TCRB CDR3s appeared in all four CD4+ subsets of Type 1 diabetes patients.

Reverse transcription of all isolated RNA meant that expressed TCRB transcripts were sequenced. Clones were read by immunoSEQ multiplex PCR, and TCRdb kept only the in-frame ones, dropping some. The sample has about 370,000 clones, roughly 9.8% seen once; the top ten hold about 0.64%. Antigen specificity for these receptors is unknown. The specimen sequenced was central memory CD4+ T cells from blood. The receptor set was obtained from a man under 40 with type 1 diabetes.

The chain combines TRBV5-4 with TRBJ2-3, with 9 nucleotides matching TRBD2. The V gene end was trimmed by 2 bases and the J gene end by 0 bases; junction bases not matched to a gene: 4. The CDR3 length is 16 residues. Germline CDR1 and CDR2: SGHNT and YYREEE (reference sequence). This chain's CDR3 is CASSLRAGGSTDTQYF. Here the CDR3 DNA reads TGTGCCAGCAGCTTACGAGCGGGAGGAAGCACAGATACGCAGTATTTT.

About this clone itself: One junction end disagrees with the germline gene, perhaps due to a read error. The chain has TRBV7-7 and TRBJ2-3; TRBD2 matches 13 bases. This CDR3 region has 16 residues. Germline V gives CDR1 SSHAT, CDR2 FNYEAQ (reference sequence). The CDR3 DNA reads as TGTGCTAGCAGCTCAGGGACTAGCGGGATAGGAGATACGCAGTATTTT. Its protein product is CASSSGTSGIGDTQYF. The variable domain in full, completed from reference TRBV7-7 and TRBJ2-3, reads GAGVSQSPRYKVTKRGQDVTLRCDPISSHATLYWYQQALGQGPEFLTYFNYEAQPDKSGLPSDRFSAERPEGSISTLTIQRTEQRDSAMYRCASSSGTSGIGDTQYFGPGTRLTVL.

This clone was observed a handful of times. The V call is TRBV4-2, the J call TRBJ2-1; 10 positions match TRBD2. The V segment lost 5 bases and the J segment 3 bases; nucleotides outside the gene matches: 7. CDR3 length: 16 residues. Per germline, CDR1 LGHNA and CDR2 YNFKEQ. CDR3 region: CASSLDGLADYNEQFF. The CDR3 DNA sequence: TGTGCCAGCAGCTTGGATGGACTAGCGGACTACAATGAGCAGTTCTTC.

This clone came up a few times. The chain couples TRBV18 to TRBJ1-2; TRBD1 aligns across 7 bases. V lost 1 base to trimming and J lost 8 bases; unmatched junction nucleotides: 10. Germline V lookup: CDR1 KGHSH, CDR2 LQKENI. This CDR3 region has 15 residues. CDR3: CASSPQIMRGGGYTF. DNA of the CDR3: TGTGCCAGCTCACCACAAATTATGCGAGGGGGCGGCTACACCTTC.

The chain carries TRBV30 and TRBJ1-3; D gene unclear. CDR3 length equals 16 residues. Germline V gene data show CDR1 as GTSNPN and CDR2 as SVGIG (reference sequence). Trimming left V 0 bases short and J 0 bases short, with 12 bases between. This CDR3 reads CAWSVRGGFSGNTIYF. Here the CDR3 DNA reads TGTGCCTGGAGTGTACGAGGTGGGTTCTCTGGAAACACCATATATTTT.

The sample holds a few counts of this clone. The chain recombines TRBV10-3 with TRBJ2-2; 9 bases line up with TRBD2. The V gene end was trimmed by 6 bases and the J gene end by 7 bases; junction bases not matched to a gene: 6. The CDR3 loop spans 14 amino acids. Per the germline V gene, CDR1 is ENHRY and CDR2 is SYGVKD. This CDR3 reads CAIRIAGEYGELFF. The CDR3 nucleotides read TGTGCCATCAGAATAGCGGGAGAATACGGGGAGCTGTTTTTT.

There are a few counts of this clone. The rearrangement joins TRBV4-2 to TRBJ2-5; TRBD2 matches 10 bases. The V gene's germline CDR1 is LGHNA and CDR2 YNFKEQ. V lost 0 bases and J lost 5; bases outside the gene matches: 6. The CDR3 runs to 16 residues. This CDR3 is CASSQEPSGSYETQYF. The CDR3 DNA sequence: TGTGCCAGCAGCCAAGAGCCTAGCGGGAGCTACGAGACCCAGTACTTC.

There are many counts of this clone. The gene calls are TRBV28 and TRBJ2-1, with no clear D. Trimming stripped 6 bases from V and 5 bases from J, with 11 bases between. Germline-derived CDR1 and CDR2 are MDHEN and SYDVKM. The CDR3 consists of 13 residues. The CDR3 is CASRLGLNNEQFF. Written as DNA, the CDR3 is TGTGCCAGCAGGCTCGGCCTCAACAATGAGCAGTTCTTC.

In its sample, this clone was seen a few times. V gene TRBV5-1 combines with J gene TRBJ1-2; D uncertain. Germline CDR1 SGHRS, CDR2 YFSETQ. Trimming cost V 0 bases and J 5 bases, with 11 bases left between them. The CDR3 has 14 residues. The CDR3 region has the DNA TGCGCCAGCAGCTTGGAGGCCAGTAGTTATGGCTACACCTTC. It encodes CASSLEASSYGYTF.

The chain employs TRBV5-8 and TRBJ1-4; 9 positions match TRBD1. The CDR3 extends over 16 amino acids. With V trimmed by 0 bases and J by 1 base, 1 base remained unmatched. Per the germline V gene, CDR1 is SGHTS and CDR2 is YDEGEE. CDR3 sequence: CASSLGTGVTNEKLFF. DNA for the CDR3: TGTGCCAGCAGCTTGGGGACAGGGGTAACTAATGAAAAACTGTTTTTT.

This clone was counted only a few times. CDR3 residues: CASSLGSSGGVEQYF. Written as DNA, the CDR3 is TGTGCCAGCAGCTTAGGGTCTAGCGGGGGAGTGGAGCAGTACTTC. The genes are TRBV7-2 and TRBJ2-7, with 10 bases aligning to TRBD2. The CDR3 covers 15 residues. With 1 base clipped from V and 7 bases from J, the junction kept 7 bases outside the gene matches. CDR1 is SGHTA, CDR2 FQGNSA, per germline. Full variable domain (missing parts from reference TRBV7-2 and TRBJ2-7): GAGVSQSPSNKVTEKGKDVELRCDPISGHTALYWYRQSLGQGLEFLIYFQGNSAPDKSGLPSDRFSAERTGGSVSTLTIQRTQQEDSAVYLCASSLGSSGGVEQYFGPGTRLTVT.

The chain uses TRBV5-1 and TRBJ2-5, with 7 bases identical to TRBD2. Germline CDR1 and CDR2: SGHRS and YFSETQ. The CDR3 consists of 14 residues. J was trimmed by 3 bases and V by 7 bases; bases with no gene match: 9. CDR3 residues: CASARGSGEETQYF. The CDR3 DNA is TGCGCCAGCGCCCGGGGAAGCGGGGAAGAGACCCAGTACTTC.

This clone has just a few counts. This same CDR3 is encoded by further DNA sequences in the sample. The chain recombines TRBV9 with TRBJ2-3; possible D gene TRBD1, 5 bases. The CDR3 covers 15 residues. The V end was cut by 1 base, the J end by 4 bases, with 13 bases between. CDR1 and CDR2 from the germline V gene are SGDLS and YYNGEE. The DNA of the CDR3 is TGTGCCAGCAGCGTATCTGGGCAGGGCCCAGATACGCAGTATTTT. It encodes CASSVSGQGPDTQYF.

This clone was seen only a few times. V usage is TRBV6-5 and J usage is TRBJ2-7; 8 bases align to TRBD1. CDR3 size: 14 residues. Germline trimming cut 4 bases from V and 6 bases from J; bases unmatched to any gene: 8. Germline CDR1 MNHEY, CDR2 SVGAGI. The DNA for the CDR3 is TGTGCCAGCAGTTCCGGGACAGGACCTACCGAGCAGTACTTC. Translating gives CASSSGTGPTEQYF.

The rearrangement uses TRBV30 and TRBJ2-7; no clear D gene. Germline assignment: CDR1 GTSNPN and CDR2 SVGIG (reference sequence). The CDR3 is 13 amino acids. V was cut by 0 bases and J by 4 bases, with 10 bases left in between. This chain's CDR3 is CAWSVGAPYEQYF. In DNA form, the CDR3 reads TGTGCCTGGAGTGTAGGAGCGCCTTACGAGCAGTACTTC.

The rearrangement joins TRBV18 to TRBJ1-2; TRBD1 matches at 9 bases. In germline, CDR1 is KGHSH, CDR2 LQKENI. J gave up 2 bases and V 3 bases, and 4 bases lay outside the gene matches. The CDR3 length is 15 residues. The CDR3 nucleotides read TGTGCCAGCTCACCCACGACAGGGGGAAACTATGGCTACACCTTC. This translates into CASSPTTGGNYGYTF. The full variable domain, completed using reference TRBV18 and TRBJ1-2, is NAGVMQNPRHLVRRRGQEARLRCSPMKGHSHVYWYRQLPEEGLKFMVYLQKENIIDESGMPKERFSAEFPKEGPSILRIQQVVRGDSAAYFCASSPTTGGNYGYTFGSGTRLTVV.

V gene TRBV2 combines with J gene TRBJ1-2, with 7 bases lining up with TRBD1. Germline V CDR1 and CDR2: SNHLY, FYNNEI. V was pared by 4 bases and J by 8 bases, with 10 bases of the junction left unmatched. The CDR3 is 14 residues long. DNA for the CDR3: TGTGCCAGCAGTGTGAAGACAGGGCATTCCGGCTACACCTTC. This gives the protein CASSVKTGHSGYTF.

This clone was counted between two and nine times. V gene TRBV7-2 combines with J gene TRBJ2-6; a weak D match, TRBD1 (5 bases). This CDR3 has 15 amino acids. Germline CDR1 is SGHTA and CDR2 is FQGNSA. With 5 bases removed from V and 0 bases from J, the gap between germline ends came to 8 bases. CDR3 DNA sequence: TGTGCCAGCAGCGAAGACAGCTCTGGGGCCAACGTCCTGACTTTC. This gives the protein CASSEDSSGANVLTF.

In its sample, this clone was seen a few times. This chain connects TRBV29-1 to TRBJ1-1; TRBD1 might be the D (5 bases). The CDR3 spans 13 residues. Germline V gene lookup returns CDR1 SQVTM and CDR2 ANQGSEA. Trimming pared 7 bases from V and 1 base from J, leaving 13 bases between. The CDR3 DNA reads as TGCAGCGGGGAGGAGGGGAGGAACACTGAAGCTTTCTTT. This sequence encodes CSGEEGRNTEAFF. The variable domain in full, completed from reference TRBV29-1 and TRBJ1-1, reads SAVISQKPSRDICQRGTSLTIQCQVDSQVTMMFWYRQQPGQSLTLIATANQGSEATYESGFVIDKFPISRPNLTFSTLTVSNMSPEDSSIYLCSGEEGRNTEAFFGQGTRLTVV.

The rearrangement uses TRBV19 and TRBJ2-7, with 9 positions matching TRBD1. Germline values: CDR1 LNHDA, CDR2 SQIVND (reference sequence). J was trimmed by 5 bases and V by 5 bases; bases with no gene match: 16. There are 17 residues in the CDR3. Here the CDR3 DNA reads TGTGCCAGTAGTCCATCAAAAACAGGGGGCGTCTGGGACGAGCAGTACTTC. It codes for CASSPSKTGGVWDEQYF. The variable domain in full, completed from reference TRBV19 and TRBJ2-7, reads DGGITQSPKYLFRKEGQNVTLSCEQNLNHDAMYWYRQDPGQGLRLIYYSQIVNDFQKGDIAEGYSVSREKKESFPLTVTSAQKNPTAFYLCASSPSKTGGVWDEQYFGPGTRLTVT.

This clone was found a few times. The chain joins TRBV7-8 to TRBJ1-2; D is possibly TRBD1 (6 bases). The CDR3 covers 13 residues. V gave up 3 bases and J gave up 8 bases, with 13 bases separating them. CDR1 is SGHVS, CDR2 FQNEAQ, per germline. Here the CDR3 DNA reads TGTGCCAGCAGCTTGACCCGGACAGAGGGCTACACCTTC. It specifies CASSLTRTEGYTF.

This clone was detected only a few times. The chain carries TRBV11-2 and TRBJ2-1; no clear D. The ends were cut back, 1 base at V and 1 base at J, with 5 bases in the middle. The CDR3 is 14 amino acids. Germline-derived CDR1 and CDR2 are SGHAT and FQNNGV. CDR3 coding DNA: TGTGCCAGCAGCTTAGCGCCTTCCTACAATGAGCAGTTCTTC. This gives the protein CASSLAPSYNEQFF.

This clone was recorded at least ten times. The V gene is TRBV14, the J gene TRBJ2-7; 8 bases agree with TRBD1. This CDR3 spans 14 amino acids. With V trimmed by 4 bases and J by 0 bases, 2 bases remained unmatched. CDR1 and CDR2 from the germline V gene are SGHDN and FVKESK. Here the CDR3 reads CASSRGQGSYEQYF. CDR3 nucleotide sequence: TGTGCCAGCAGCCGAGGACAGGGCTCCTACGAGCAGTACTTC.

The chain carries TRBV4-1 and TRBJ2-7; D is perhaps TRBD2 (6 bases). Trimming left V 6 bases short and J 6 bases short, with 21 bases between. The CDR3 has 15 residues. Germline CDR1 and CDR2: MGHRA and YSYEKL. CDR3 DNA sequence: TGCGCCAGCAGTGAAACGGGACTGCGCTCCGGCGAGCAGTACTTC. It is translated as CASSETGLRSGEQYF.

The CDR3: CASSGAGSGNTIYF. The CDR3 DNA follows: TGTGCCAGCAGTGGGGCTGGCTCTGGAAACACCATATATTTT. V is TRBV7-2 and J is TRBJ1-3; D is possibly TRBD1 (5 bases). The germline gives CDR1 SGHTA, CDR2 FQGNSA. There are 14 residues in the CDR3. The V gene lost 6 bases and the J gene lost 0 bases, with 9 bases spanning the gap.

CDR3 sequence: CASKPGAANYEQYF. The CDR3 DNA reads TGTGCCAGCAAACCGGGAGCCGCTAACTACGAGCAGTACTTC. The rearrangement links TRBV6-5 to TRBJ2-7; possibly TRBD2 for D (6 bases). Trimming shortened V by 7 bases and J by 3 bases, and 16 bases separated the two germline ends. Looked up from germline, CDR1 is MNHEY and CDR2 is SVGAGI. The CDR3 totals 14 residues.

This clone turned up a few times. The chain employs TRBV5-1 and TRBJ2-7; possibly TRBD1 for D (6 bases). Germline CDR1 and CDR2: SGHRS and YFSETQ. The CDR3 contains 14 residues. Trimming removed 5 bases at V and 6 bases at J, with 18 bases between. The CDR3 loop is CASRQGMFIGEQYF. The DNA for the CDR3 is TGCGCCAGCAGACAGGGCATGTTTATCGGCGAGCAGTACTTC.

The CDR3 protein is CASSGILQGGYEQYF. The CDR3 bases are TGTGCCAGCAGTGGTATACTACAGGGGGGCTACGAGCAGTACTTC. The chain recombines TRBV6-1 with TRBJ2-7, with 8 nucleotides matching TRBD1. The CDR3 totals 15 residues. V dropped 4 bases and J dropped 3; count of bases not matched to a gene: 8. CDR1 is MNHNS, CDR2 SASEGT, per germline.

This clone has more than one count but fewer than ten. In the same sample, other DNA sequences code for this CDR3. This sequence joins TRBV18 and TRBJ2-7; tentative D call: TRBD2 (5 bases). CDR1 and CDR2 (germline): KGHSH, LQKENI. The V gene lost 2 bases and the J gene lost 2 bases, with 10 bases spanning the gap. The CDR3 is made up of 14 amino acids. The CDR3 sequence: CASSPGLTTYEQYF. CDR3 nucleotides: TGTGCCAGCTCACCAGGACTGACCACCTACGAGCAGTACTTC.

The V and J genes are TRBV5-1 and TRBJ2-3, with D possibly TRBD2 on 5 matching bases. Germline lookup yields CDR1 SGHRS and CDR2 YFSETQ. V was pared by 4 bases and J by 2 bases, with 11 bases between. The length of the CDR3 is 14 residues. The CDR3 nucleotides are TGCGCCAGCAGCCCCCCGAGGGTCACAGATACGCAGTATTTT. It is translated as CASSPPRVTDTQYF. The whole variable domain, filled in from reference TRBV5-1 and TRBJ2-3, reads KAGVTQTPRYLIKTRGQQVTLSCSPISGHRSVSWYQQTPGQGLQFLFEYFSETQRNKGNFPGRFSGRQFSNSRSEMNVSTLELGDSALYLCASSPPRVTDTQYFGPGTRLTVL.